These 27 T cell receptor beta chains share one sample of origin, sequenced in a study of T cells in Graves' hyperthyroidism and ophthalmopathy. Using RNA transcripts as the source, TCR beta CDR3 regions were amplified. The primer set for the first-round RT-PCR of the TCR CDR3 was HTBI. TCRdb ran MiXCR on the multiplex PCR reads and lists one entry per CDR3 protein. The sample lists over 350,000 distinct CDR3 sequences, 11% to 15% seen once, with around 27% in the top ten. The sample comprised blood. These TCRs come from a man in his fifties with Graves' ophthalmopathy.

This clonotype was seen only a few times. The gene calls are TRBV4-1 and TRBJ1-2; the D is unclear. CDR3 length: 15 amino acids. Trimming cost V 0 bases and J 7 bases, with 15 bases left between them. Germline V CDR1 and CDR2: MGHRA, YSYEKL. The CDR3 reads CASSQDLASSGGYTF. CDR3 bases: TGCGCCAGCAGCCAAGATTTGGCCTCCTCTGGTGGCTACACCTTC.

This clonotype has a count of ten or more. The chain carries TRBV18 and TRBJ2-3; perhaps TRBD1 as D (5 bases). CDR1 and CDR2 (germline): KGHSH, LQKENI. The CDR3 has 15 amino acids. V was trimmed by 2 bases and J by 0 bases, leaving 9 bases between them. CDR3 sequence: CASSPDSPSTDTQYF. The CDR3 nucleotides read TGTGCCAGCTCACCAGACAGTCCTAGCACAGATACGCAGTATTTT.

This clonotype was picked up one time. V usage is TRBV19 and J usage is TRBJ2-7, with 7 positions matching TRBD1. The V gene end was trimmed by 1 base and the J gene end by 3 bases; junction bases not matched to a gene: 6. The CDR3 has 15 amino acids. CDR1 is LNHDA, CDR2 SQIVND, per germline (reference sequence). The CDR3 coding sequence is TGTGCCAGTAGTATAGTACAGGGGTCTTTCTACGAGCAGTACTTC. It specifies CASSIVQGSFYEQYF. Full variable domain (outside the CDR3, taken from reference TRBV19 and TRBJ2-7): DGGITQSPKYLFRKEGQNVTLSCEQNLNHDAMYWYRQDPGQGLRLIYYSQIVNDFQKGDIAEGYSVSREKKESFPLTVTSAQKNPTAFYLCASSIVQGSFYEQYFGPGTRLTVT.

The table lists this clonotype with many counts. In nucleotides, the CDR3 is TGTGCCAGCAGCTGGGAGTTGGAGGAGACCCAGTACTTC. Its protein product is CASSWELEETQYF. This sequence joins TRBV7-8 and TRBJ2-5, with D possibly TRBD2 on 5 matching bases. The CDR3 sequence is 13 residues long. Trimming removed 4 bases from V and 5 bases from J, with 11 bases in between. Per the germline V gene, CDR1 is SGHVS and CDR2 is FQNEAQ.

This clonotype was seen repeatedly, ten times or more. The J gene is TRBJ2-4, the V gene TRBV13; weak D call: TRBD2 (5 bases). V was cut by 0 bases and J by 0 bases, with 12 bases left in between. The CDR3 has 17 residues. CDR1 is PRHDT and CDR2 is FYEKMQ in the germline V gene (reference sequence). CDR3 region: CASSLGRSGLAKNIQYF. DNA of the CDR3: TGTGCCAGCAGCTTAGGCAGGAGCGGCTTAGCCAAAAACATTCAGTACTTC.

The chain has TRBV18 and TRBJ2-1, with D possibly TRBD2 on 5 matching bases. This CDR3 contains 12 residues. Looked up from germline, CDR1 is KGHSH and CDR2 is LQKENI. Between the trimmed V and J ends, which lost 3 bases and 9 bases, there was a span of 9 bases. The CDR3 loop reads CASSPVGGEQFF. DNA for the CDR3: TGTGCCAGCTCACCCGTCGGAGGTGAGCAGTTCTTC. The whole variable domain, remainder taken from reference TRBV18 and TRBJ2-1, is NAGVMQNPRHLVRRRGQEARLRCSPMKGHSHVYWYRQLPEEGLKFMVYLQKENIIDESGMPKERFSAEFPKEGPSILRIQQVVRGDSAAYFCASSPVGGEQFFGPGTRLTVL.

This clonotype has a count of ten or more. The chain uses TRBV9 and TRBJ2-3, with D uncertain. V was cut by 0 bases and J by 5 bases, with 22 bases left in between. Germline CDR1 SGDLS, CDR2 YYNGEE. This CDR3 has 18 residues. The CDR3 region is CASSVATKGSALIDTQYF. DNA of the CDR3: TGTGCCAGCAGCGTAGCTACTAAGGGATCAGCCCTCATAGATACGCAGTATTTT.

This clonotype turned up a few times. This sequence may be a read error, since a much larger clone differs from it by one base. The chain has TRBV2 and TRBJ2-7, with no clear D. Germline CDR1 is SNHLY and CDR2 is FYNNEI. The V and J ends lost 7 bases and 3 bases respectively, with 7 bases between them. The CDR3 runs to 11 residues. CDR3 in DNA: TGTGCCAGCAACTTATACTACGAGCAGTACTTC. Translated, it gives CASNLYYEQYF.

This clonotype was found many times. The genes are TRBV2 and TRBJ2-7; maybe TRBD1 (6 bases). The germline CDR1 and CDR2 sequences are SNHLY and FYNNEI. The CDR3 sequence is 13 residues long. The V end lost 6 bases, the J end lost 0 bases, and 9 bases lay between the germline ends. The CDR3 DNA reads TGTGCCAGCAGGCCGGACAGCTCCTACGAGCAGTACTTC. Translated, it gives CASRPDSSYEQYF.

This chain links TRBV19 with TRBJ2-1; tentatively, D is TRBD1 or TRBD2 (5 bases each). V lost 1 base and J lost 8, with 9 bases in between. This CDR3 spans 13 amino acids. The germline V gene has CDR1 LNHDA and CDR2 SQIVND (reference sequence). This CDR3 is CASSIVGGDEQFF. CDR3 in DNA: TGTGCCAGTAGTATAGTTGGGGGAGATGAGCAGTTCTTC.

This chain connects TRBV7-3 to TRBJ1-2, with 12 bases fitting TRBD1. V shed 4 bases and J 7 bases; nucleotides not matched to a gene: 10. The CDR3 is 16 residues long. Germline V gene sequence: CDR1 SGHTA, CDR2 FQGTGA. This CDR3 is CASSSQPGTGGGGYTF. The CDR3 nucleotides are TGTGCCAGCAGCTCGCAGCCCGGGACAGGGGGCGGTGGCTACACCTTC. The full variable domain, with the rest looked up from reference TRBV7-3 and TRBJ1-2, is GAGVSQTPSNKVTEKGKYVELRCDPISGHTALYWYRQSLGQGPEFLIYFQGTGAADDSGLPNDRFFAVRPEGSVSTLKIQRTERGDSAVYLCASSSQPGTGGGGYTFGSGTRLTVV.

This clonotype was seen repeatedly, ten times or more. This chain connects TRBV29-1 to TRBJ2-7, with TRBD2 as a possible D gene (5 bases). The germline V and J ends were trimmed by 7 bases and 3 bases, with 19 bases remaining between them. CDR3 length: 14 residues. Germline V gives CDR1 SQVTM, CDR2 ANQGSEA. The CDR3 sequence: CSAADSTVFYEQYF. In nucleotides, the CDR3 is TGCAGCGCCGCGGACTCCACCGTATTCTACGAGCAGTACTTC.

This clonotype came up many times. The rearrangement links TRBV11-1 to TRBJ2-7, with D maybe TRBD2 (5 bases). V lost 1 base and J lost 0, with 13 bases in between. Germline-derived CDR1 and CDR2 are SGHAT and FQDESV (reference sequence). The CDR3 is made up of 16 amino acids. CDR3 protein: CASSLVSGVLSYEQYF. CDR3 bases: TGTGCCAGCAGCTTAGTGAGCGGAGTCCTCTCCTACGAGCAGTACTTC.

The J gene is TRBJ2-7, the V gene TRBV12-3 or TRBV12-4; no reliable D call. The CDR3 has 13 amino acids. The V and J ends lost 5 bases and 7 bases respectively, with 15 bases between them. CDR3 sequence reads: CASSVGALGEQYF. In DNA form, the CDR3 reads TGTGCCAGCAGTGTTGGAGCTTTAGGAGAGCAGTACTTC.

The chain combines TRBV5-8 with TRBJ1-6; 8 bases are shared with TRBD1. Germline assignment: CDR1 SGHTS and CDR2 YDEGEE. With V trimmed by 0 bases and J by 7 bases, 3 bases remained unmatched. The CDR3 loop spans 15 amino acids. The CDR3 reads CASSLGQGMNSPLHF. CDR3 coding DNA: TGTGCCAGCAGCTTGGGACAGGGGATGAATTCACCCCTCCACTTT.

This clonotype occurred many times. The chain is built from TRBV28 and TRBJ1-2; TRBD1 might be the D (6 bases). This CDR3 contains 13 residues. From germline, CDR1 is MDHEN and CDR2 SYDVKM. V lost 6 bases and J 4 bases, leaving 12 bases between the germline ends. Here the CDR3 DNA reads TGTGCCAGCAGACAACAGGGTGGCTATGGCTACACCTTC. This sequence encodes CASRQQGGYGYTF.

This clonotype was counted between two and nine times. This chain links TRBV12-3 or TRBV12-4 with TRBJ2-7; 7 positions agree with TRBD2. V was clipped by 0 bases and J by 7 bases; unmatched bases: 9. The CDR3 has 15 amino acids. CDR3: CASSLAGGPTREQYF. CDR3 nucleotide sequence: TGTGCCAGCAGTTTAGCGGGAGGGCCGACGAGGGAGCAGTACTTC.

The rearrangement joins TRBV15 to TRBJ2-7; 7 bases are a match to TRBD2. The CDR3 consists of 16 residues. Trimming took 0 bases from V and 1 from J; bases not matched to a gene: 6. The germline V gene has CDR1 LNHNV and CDR2 YYDKDF (reference sequence). CDR3 sequence reads: CATSRDRTSASYEQYF. For the CDR3, the DNA is TGTGCCACCAGCAGAGATAGAACTAGCGCTTCCTACGAGCAGTACTTC.

The table lists this clonotype with many counts. The CDR3 is CSVEGGTTEKLFF. CDR3 coding DNA: TGCAGCGTTGAAGGCGGGACCACTGAAAAACTGTTTTTT. The chain employs TRBV29-1 and TRBJ1-4, with D maybe TRBD1 (5 bases). There are 13 residues in the CDR3. Trimming removed 1 base from V and 7 bases from J, with 10 bases in between. Germline V lookup: CDR1 SQVTM, CDR2 ANQGSEA.

This clonotype was detected many times. The V gene is TRBV28, the J gene TRBJ2-7, with D unclear. Trimming took 2 bases from V and 7 from J, leaving 9 bases between them. The CDR3 runs to 12 residues. The germline V gene encodes CDR1 MDHEN and CDR2 SYDVKM. CDR3 DNA: TGTGCCAGCAGTTTAAGTAGCTGGGAGCAGTACTTC. It encodes CASSLSSWEQYF.

This clonotype turned up a few times. The V gene is TRBV20-1, the J gene TRBJ2-2; 8 positions match TRBD2. The CDR3 loop spans 16 amino acids. Trimming at V came to 0 bases and at J to 7 bases, leaving 10 bases not matched to a gene. Germline V lookup: CDR1 DFQATT, CDR2 SNEGSKA (reference sequence). The CDR3 DNA sequence: TGCAGTGCTAGAGATAAAGGAGCGGGAGCTTTCGGGGAGCTGTTTTTT. The encoded protein is CSARDKGAGAFGELFF.

This clonotype has more than one count but fewer than ten. The chain uses TRBV10-1 and TRBJ2-1; a possible D gene is TRBD1 (6 bases). The CDR3 sequence is 16 residues long. V was clipped by 3 bases and J by 1 base, with 13 bases between them. From germline, CDR1 is WNHNN and CDR2 SYGVQD (reference sequence). CDR3 nucleotides: TGCGCCAGCAGTGATAACAGGGCAAAGTCCTACAATGAGCAGTTCTTC. It specifies CASSDNRAKSYNEQFF.

This clonotype was counted many times. This sequence joins TRBV6-5 and TRBJ2-1; the D gene is possibly TRBD2 (6 bases). V lost 0 bases and J 4 bases, leaving 10 bases between the germline ends. Per the germline V gene, CDR1 is MNHEY and CDR2 is SVGAGI. The CDR3 runs to 15 residues. The CDR3 here is CASSYSSGLYNEQFF. For the CDR3, the DNA is TGTGCCAGCAGTTACTCGTCTGGACTATACAATGAGCAGTTCTTC.

This clonotype was seen ten or more times. The genes are TRBV28 and TRBJ2-1, with D uncertain. Deletions cut 2 bases from V and 2 bases from J, with 13 bases between. The CDR3 contains 16 residues. CDR1 is MDHEN, CDR2 SYDVKM, per germline. CDR3 nucleotide sequence: TGTGCCAGCAGTTTAAATCCGACATTAGCCTACAATGAGCAGTTCTTC. It yields the protein CASSLNPTLAYNEQFF.

This clonotype appeared many times. The CDR3 DNA follows: TGCAGTGCTAGCCCCCGGGACCAAAAAGGGCTAAATGAGCAGTTCTTC. It specifies CSASPRDQKGLNEQFF. The chain combines TRBV20-1 with TRBJ2-1; D tentatively reads TRBD1 or TRBD2 (5 bases each). Germline CDR1 and CDR2: DFQATT and SNEGSKA (reference sequence). V was trimmed by 3 bases and J by 7 bases, leaving 22 bases between them. The CDR3 is 16 residues long.

This clonotype was counted ten times or more. This rearrangement joins TRBV28 to TRBJ2-7; D is unclear. V was trimmed by 3 bases and J by 2 bases, leaving 8 bases between them. The CDR3 runs 13 residues. The germline CDR1 and CDR2 sequences are MDHEN and SYDVKM. The CDR3 bases are TGTGCCAGCAGTTTTATAGGGACCTACGAGCAGTACTTC. Its translation: CASSFIGTYEQYF.

This chain's CDR3 is CSATEMGNEQYF. DNA of the CDR3: TGCAGCGCGACCGAGATGGGTAACGAGCAGTACTTC. V and J are TRBV29-1 and TRBJ2-7; D ambiguous. V dropped 7 bases and J dropped 5 bases, with 15 bases sitting between them. In germline, CDR1 is SQVTM, CDR2 ANQGSEA. The length of the CDR3 is 12 residues.